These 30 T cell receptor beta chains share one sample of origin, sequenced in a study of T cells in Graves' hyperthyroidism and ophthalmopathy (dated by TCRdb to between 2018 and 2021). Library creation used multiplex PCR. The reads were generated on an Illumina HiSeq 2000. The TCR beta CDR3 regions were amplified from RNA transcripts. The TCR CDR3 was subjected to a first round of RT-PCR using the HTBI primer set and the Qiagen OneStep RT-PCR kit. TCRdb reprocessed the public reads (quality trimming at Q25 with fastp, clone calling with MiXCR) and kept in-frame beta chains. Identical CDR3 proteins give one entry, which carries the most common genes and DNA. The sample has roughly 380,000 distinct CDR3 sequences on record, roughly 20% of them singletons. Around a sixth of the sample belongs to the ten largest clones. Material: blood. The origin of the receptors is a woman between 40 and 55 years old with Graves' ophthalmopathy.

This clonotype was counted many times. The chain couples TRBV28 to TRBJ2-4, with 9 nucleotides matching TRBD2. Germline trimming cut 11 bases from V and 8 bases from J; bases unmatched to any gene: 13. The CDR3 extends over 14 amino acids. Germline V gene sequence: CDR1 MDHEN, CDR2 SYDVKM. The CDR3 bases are TGTGCCGCAGGGGGTAGCGGGAGTATAGACATTCAGTACTTC. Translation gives CAAGGSGSIDIQYF.

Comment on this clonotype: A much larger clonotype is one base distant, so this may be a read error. The CDR3 reads CASSLTFRTRSNEQSF. The CDR3, as DNA: TGCGCCAGCAGCTTGACCTTCCGGACACGTAGCAATGAGCAGTCCTTC. The genes are TRBV5-1 and TRBJ2-1; D possibly corresponds to TRBD1 (5 bases). Germline loops: CDR1 SGHRS, CDR2 YFSETQ. This CDR3 has 16 residues.

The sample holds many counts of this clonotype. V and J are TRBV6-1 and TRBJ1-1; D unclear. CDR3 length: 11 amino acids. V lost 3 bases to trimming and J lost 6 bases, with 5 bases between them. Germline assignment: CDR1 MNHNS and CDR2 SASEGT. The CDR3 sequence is CASSEISEAFF. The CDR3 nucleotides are TGTGCCAGCAGTGAGATTTCTGAAGCTTTCTTT.

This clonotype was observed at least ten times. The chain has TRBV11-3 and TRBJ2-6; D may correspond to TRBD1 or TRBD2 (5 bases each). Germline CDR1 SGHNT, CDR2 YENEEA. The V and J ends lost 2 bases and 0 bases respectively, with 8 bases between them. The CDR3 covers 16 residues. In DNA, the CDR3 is TGTGCCAGCAGCTTACGAGGGACCTCTGGGGCCAACGTCCTGACTTTC. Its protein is CASSLRGTSGANVLTF.

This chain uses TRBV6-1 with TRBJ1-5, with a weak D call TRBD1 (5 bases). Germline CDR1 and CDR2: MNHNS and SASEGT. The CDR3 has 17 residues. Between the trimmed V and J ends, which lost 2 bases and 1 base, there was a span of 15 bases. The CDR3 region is CASSESWGGKSNQPQHF. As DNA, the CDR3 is TGTGCCAGCAGTGAAAGTTGGGGGGGTAAAAGCAATCAGCCCCAGCATTTT.

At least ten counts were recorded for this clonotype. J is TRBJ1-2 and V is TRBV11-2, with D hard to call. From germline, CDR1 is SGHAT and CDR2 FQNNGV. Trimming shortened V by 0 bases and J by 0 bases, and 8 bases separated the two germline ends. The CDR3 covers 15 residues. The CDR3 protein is CASSLDAGANYGYTF. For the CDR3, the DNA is TGTGCCAGCAGCTTAGATGCAGGAGCTAACTATGGCTACACCTTC.

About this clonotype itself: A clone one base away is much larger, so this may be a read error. This CDR3 reads CASSLEGLFRGTGELFF. The CDR3 DNA reads as TGTGCCAGCAGCTTGGAAGGACTATTCCGGGGCACCGGGGAGCTGTTTTTT. The chain uses TRBV7-8 and TRBJ2-2, with a possible D match to TRBD2 (6 bases). This CDR3 is built from 17 residues. Trimming cost V 3 bases and J 4 bases, with 18 bases left between them. CDR1 is SGHVS, CDR2 FQNEAQ, per germline.

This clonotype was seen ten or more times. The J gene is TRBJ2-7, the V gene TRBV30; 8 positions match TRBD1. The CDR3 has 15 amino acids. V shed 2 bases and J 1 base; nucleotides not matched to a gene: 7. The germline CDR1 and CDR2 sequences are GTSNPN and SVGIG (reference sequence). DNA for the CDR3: TGTGCCTGGAGTCCTGGACAGGGAGGATCCTACGAGCAGTACTTC. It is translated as CAWSPGQGGSYEQYF.

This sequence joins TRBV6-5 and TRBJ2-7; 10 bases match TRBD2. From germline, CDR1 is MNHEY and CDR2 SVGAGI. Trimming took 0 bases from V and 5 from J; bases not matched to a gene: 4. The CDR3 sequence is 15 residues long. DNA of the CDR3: TGTGCCAGCAGTTACTCGGAGGGACTAGCGAACGAGCAGTACTTC. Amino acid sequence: CASSYSEGLANEQYF.

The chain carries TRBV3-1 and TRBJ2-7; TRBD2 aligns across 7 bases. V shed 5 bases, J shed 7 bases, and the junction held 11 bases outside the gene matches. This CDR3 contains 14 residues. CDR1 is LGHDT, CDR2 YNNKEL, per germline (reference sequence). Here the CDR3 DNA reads TGTGCCAGCAGCGCGCGGGGGATTGGTTATGAGCAGTACTTC. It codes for CASSARGIGYEQYF.

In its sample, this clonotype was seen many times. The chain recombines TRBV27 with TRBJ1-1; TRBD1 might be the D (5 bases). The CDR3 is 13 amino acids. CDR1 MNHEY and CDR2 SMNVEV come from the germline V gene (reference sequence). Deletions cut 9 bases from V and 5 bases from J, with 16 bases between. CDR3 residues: CASRGVGRTEAFF. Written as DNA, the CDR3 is TGTGCCAGTAGAGGGGTAGGACGGACTGAAGCTTTCTTT.

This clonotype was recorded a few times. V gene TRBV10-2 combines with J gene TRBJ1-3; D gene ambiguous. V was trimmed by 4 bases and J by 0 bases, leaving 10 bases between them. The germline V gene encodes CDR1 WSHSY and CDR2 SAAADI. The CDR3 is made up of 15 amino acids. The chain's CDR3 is CASSARLFSGNTIYF. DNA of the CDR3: TGCGCCAGCAGTGCCCGACTGTTCTCTGGAAACACCATATATTTT.

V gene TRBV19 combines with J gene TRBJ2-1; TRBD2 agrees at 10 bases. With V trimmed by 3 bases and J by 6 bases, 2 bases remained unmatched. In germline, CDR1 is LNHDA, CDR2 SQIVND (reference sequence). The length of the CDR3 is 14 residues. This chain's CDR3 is CASSILAGANEQFF. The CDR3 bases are TGTGCCAGTAGTATTCTAGCGGGAGCCAATGAGCAGTTCTTC.

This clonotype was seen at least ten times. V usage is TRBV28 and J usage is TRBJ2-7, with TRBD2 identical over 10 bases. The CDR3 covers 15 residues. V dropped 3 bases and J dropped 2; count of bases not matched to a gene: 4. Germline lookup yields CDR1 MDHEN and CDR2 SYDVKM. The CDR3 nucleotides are TGTGCCAGCAGTTTCAGTCTAGCGGGGGCCTACGAGCAGTACTTC. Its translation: CASSFSLAGAYEQYF.

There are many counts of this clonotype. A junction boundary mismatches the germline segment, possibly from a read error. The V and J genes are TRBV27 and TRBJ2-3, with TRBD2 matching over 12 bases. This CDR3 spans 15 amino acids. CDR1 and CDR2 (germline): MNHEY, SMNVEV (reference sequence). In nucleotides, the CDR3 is TGTGCCAGCAGAAAGACTAGCGGGAGCATAGATACGCAGTATTTT. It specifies CASRKTSGSIDTQYF.

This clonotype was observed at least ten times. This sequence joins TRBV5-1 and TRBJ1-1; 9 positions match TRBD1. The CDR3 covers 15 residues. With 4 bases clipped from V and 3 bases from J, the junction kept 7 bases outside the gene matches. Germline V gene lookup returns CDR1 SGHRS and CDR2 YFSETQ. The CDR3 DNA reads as TGCGCCAGCAGCGCAGGGGACAGGGTGGACACTGAAGCTTTCTTT. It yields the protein CASSAGDRVDTEAFF.

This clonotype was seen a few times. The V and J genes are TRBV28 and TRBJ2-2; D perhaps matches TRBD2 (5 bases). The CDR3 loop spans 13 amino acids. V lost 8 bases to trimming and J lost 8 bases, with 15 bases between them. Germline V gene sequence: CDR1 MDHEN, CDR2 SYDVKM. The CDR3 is CASYSSLAGELFF. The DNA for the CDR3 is TGTGCCAGCTACTCGTCTTTAGCGGGGGAGCTGTTTTTT.

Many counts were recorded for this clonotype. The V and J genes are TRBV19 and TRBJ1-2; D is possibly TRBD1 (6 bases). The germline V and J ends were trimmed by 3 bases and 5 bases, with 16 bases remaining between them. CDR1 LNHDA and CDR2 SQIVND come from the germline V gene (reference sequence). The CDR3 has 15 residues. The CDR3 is CASSIPPGGAYGYTF. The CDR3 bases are TGTGCCAGTAGTATCCCCCCGGGGGGCGCTTATGGCTACACCTTC. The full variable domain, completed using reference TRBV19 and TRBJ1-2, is DGGITQSPKYLFRKEGQNVTLSCEQNLNHDAMYWYRQDPGQGLRLIYYSQIVNDFQKGDIAEGYSVSREKKESFPLTVTSAQKNPTAFYLCASSIPPGGAYGYTFGSGTRLTVV.

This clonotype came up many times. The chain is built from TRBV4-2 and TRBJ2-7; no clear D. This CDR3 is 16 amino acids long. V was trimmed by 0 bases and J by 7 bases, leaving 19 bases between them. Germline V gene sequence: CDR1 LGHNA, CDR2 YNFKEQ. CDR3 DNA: TGTGCCAGCAGCCAAGAGACCGCCAATTACGCGGCTGAGCAGTACTTC. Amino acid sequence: CASSQETANYAAEQYF.

The CDR3 DNA is TGTGCCAGCTGTCAAATTGGCAGCGGATCCAAAAACATTCAGTACTTC. This encodes CASCQIGSGSKNIQYF. The chain carries TRBV18 and TRBJ2-4; tentative D call: TRBD2 (5 bases). CDR1 KGHSH and CDR2 LQKENI come from the germline V gene. This CDR3 region has 16 residues. V was pared by 7 bases and J by 2 bases, with 18 bases between.

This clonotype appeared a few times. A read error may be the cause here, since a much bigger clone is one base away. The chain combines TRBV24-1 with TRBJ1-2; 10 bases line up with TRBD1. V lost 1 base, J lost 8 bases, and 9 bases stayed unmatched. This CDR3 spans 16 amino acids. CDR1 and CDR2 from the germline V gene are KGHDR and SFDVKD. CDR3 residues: CATSDFDRQGALGYTF. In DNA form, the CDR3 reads TGTGCCACCAGTGATTTTGACAGACAGGGGGCACTAGGCTACACCTTC.

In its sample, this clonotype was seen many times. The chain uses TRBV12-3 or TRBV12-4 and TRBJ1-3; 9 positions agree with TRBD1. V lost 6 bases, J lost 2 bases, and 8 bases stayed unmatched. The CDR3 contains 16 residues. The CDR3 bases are TGTGCCAGCAGCTGGACAGGGGTGAATCCTGGAAACACCATATATTTT. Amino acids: CASSWTGVNPGNTIYF.

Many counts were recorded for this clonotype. CDR3: CASSQGGHQPQHF. CDR3 nucleotides: TGTGCCAGCAGCCAAGGAGGGCATCAGCCCCAGCATTTT. The chain is built from TRBV14 and TRBJ1-5; D not certain. CDR1 and CDR2 from the germline V gene are SGHDN and FVKESK. CDR3 length: 13 amino acids. Between the trimmed V and J ends, which lost 1 base and 5 bases, there was a span of 6 bases.

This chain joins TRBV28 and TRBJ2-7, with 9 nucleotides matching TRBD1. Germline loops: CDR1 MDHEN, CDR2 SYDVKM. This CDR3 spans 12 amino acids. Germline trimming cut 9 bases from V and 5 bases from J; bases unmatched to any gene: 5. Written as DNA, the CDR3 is TGTGCCAGTCGACAGGGGGGGGACGAGCAGTACTTC. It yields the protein CASRQGGDEQYF.

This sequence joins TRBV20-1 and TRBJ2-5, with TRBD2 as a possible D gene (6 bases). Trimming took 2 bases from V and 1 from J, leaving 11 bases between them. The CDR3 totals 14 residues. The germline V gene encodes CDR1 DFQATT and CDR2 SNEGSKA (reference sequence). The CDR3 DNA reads TGCAGTGCTAGACATTCAGCGGGCCAAGAGACCCAGTACTTC. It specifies CSARHSAGQETQYF.

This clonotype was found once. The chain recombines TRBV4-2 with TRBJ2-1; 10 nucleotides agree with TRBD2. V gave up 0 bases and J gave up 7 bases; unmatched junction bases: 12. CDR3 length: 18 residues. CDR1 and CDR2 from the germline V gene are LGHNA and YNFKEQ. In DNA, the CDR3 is TGTGCCAGCAGCCAAGATCCCCTAGCGGGAGCGATCCCGAATGAGCAGTTCTTC. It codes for CASSQDPLAGAIPNEQFF.

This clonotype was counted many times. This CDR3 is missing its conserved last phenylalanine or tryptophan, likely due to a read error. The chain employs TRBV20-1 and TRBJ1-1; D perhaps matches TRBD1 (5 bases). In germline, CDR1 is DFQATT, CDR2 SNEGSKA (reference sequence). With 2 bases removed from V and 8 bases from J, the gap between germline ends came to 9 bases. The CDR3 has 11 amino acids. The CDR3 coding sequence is TGCAGTGCTAGAAGGGGTAGAGAAGCTTTCTCT. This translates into CSARRGREAFS.

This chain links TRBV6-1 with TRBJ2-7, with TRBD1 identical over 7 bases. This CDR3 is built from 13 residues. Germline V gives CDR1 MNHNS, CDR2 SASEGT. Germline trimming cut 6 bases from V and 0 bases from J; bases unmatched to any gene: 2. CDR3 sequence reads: CASSGQVSYEQYF. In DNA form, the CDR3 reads TGTGCCAGCAGCGGACAGGTCTCCTACGAGCAGTACTTC.

This chain's CDR3 is CASSLKQGPVGYEQYF. As DNA, the CDR3 is TGTGCCAGCAGTTTAAAACAGGGGCCGGTAGGATACGAGCAGTACTTC. The rearrangement uses TRBV12-3 or TRBV12-4 and TRBJ2-7; 7 bases fit TRBD1. J was trimmed by 4 bases and V by 2 bases; bases with no gene match: 11. This CDR3 spans 16 amino acids.

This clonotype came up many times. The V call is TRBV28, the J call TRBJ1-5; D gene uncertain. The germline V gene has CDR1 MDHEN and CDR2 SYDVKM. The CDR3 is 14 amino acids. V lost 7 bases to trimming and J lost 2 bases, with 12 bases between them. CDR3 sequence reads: CASTRRWGNQPQHF. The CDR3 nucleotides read TGTGCCAGCACCCGTCGTTGGGGCAATCAGCCCCAGCATTTT.